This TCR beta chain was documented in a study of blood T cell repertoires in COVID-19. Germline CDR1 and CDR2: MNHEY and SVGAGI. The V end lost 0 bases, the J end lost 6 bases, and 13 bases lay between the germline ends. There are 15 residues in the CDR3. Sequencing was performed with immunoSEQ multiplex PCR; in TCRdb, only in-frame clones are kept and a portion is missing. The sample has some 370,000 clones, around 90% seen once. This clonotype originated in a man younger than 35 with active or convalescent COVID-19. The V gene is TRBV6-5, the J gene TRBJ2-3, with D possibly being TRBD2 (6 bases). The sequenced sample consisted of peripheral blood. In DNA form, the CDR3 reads TGTGCCAGCAGTTACTCATCTCCAGGGAGGGATACGCAGTATTTT. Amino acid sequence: CASSYSSPGRDTQYF.